Listed here are 25 T cell receptor beta chains from one sample, sequenced in a study of T cell responses to AZD1222 COVID-19 vaccine (dated by TCRdb to about 2021). Library preparation employed the immunoSEQ multiplex PCR assay. TCRdb limited this immuneACCESS table to in-frame rearrangements with V and J called. A share of clones is missing; checked studies link under half to unresolved V genes, and the rest is unexplained. This sample has under 150,000 clones in its table, and about 93% of those were observed once. Roughly 4.9% of the sample goes to the ten largest clones. The sample's time point label, in plain terms: baseline before first vaccination. Material: peripheral blood, obtained on day 0 of AZD1222 vaccination. The receptors come from an adult in good health.

This chain joins TRBV6-1 and TRBJ2-7; 7 bases agree with TRBD2. Germline CDR1 is MNHNS and CDR2 is SASEGT. There are 17 residues in the CDR3. Unmatched junction bases numbered 11, after V lost 2 bases and J lost 1 base. The CDR3 coding sequence is TGTGCCAGCAGTGAATTTCAGCGGGACCCCTCGTCCTACGAGCAGTACTTC. Amino acid sequence: CASSEFQRDPSSYEQYF.

The chain recombines TRBV11-2 with TRBJ1-2; TRBD1 might be the D (6 bases). Trimming pared 0 bases from V and 4 bases from J, leaving 15 bases between. Germline V gives CDR1 SGHAT, CDR2 FQNNGV. CDR3 length: 16 residues. In DNA, the CDR3 is TGTGCCAGCAGCTTAGATTTGGCAGGGGCGGGCTATGGCTACACCTTC. It yields the protein CASSLDLAGAGYGYTF.

The chain carries TRBV6-5 and TRBJ2-3, with unresolved D. CDR1 and CDR2 (germline): MNHEY, SVGAGI. V shed 7 bases and J shed 4 bases, with 18 bases lying between them. The CDR3 consists of 15 residues. CDR3 sequence reads: CASIRVVAIADTQYF. For the CDR3, the DNA is TGTGCCAGCATCAGAGTTGTAGCAATCGCAGATACGCAGTATTTT.

J is TRBJ2-5 and V is TRBV3-1 (or the pseudogene TRBV3-2); 14 nucleotides agree with TRBD2. The CDR3 contains 15 residues. V was clipped by 5 bases and J by 3 bases; unmatched bases: 2. CDR1 LGHDT and CDR2 YNNKEL come from the germline V gene (reference sequence). The CDR3 loop is CASSTTSGGEETQYF. The CDR3 DNA sequence: TGTGCCAGCAGCACGACTAGCGGGGGGGAAGAGACCCAGTACTTC.

This chain connects TRBV6-2 or TRBV6-3 to TRBJ1-2; 7 bases are a match to TRBD1. Germline CDR1 reads MNHEY; CDR2 reads SVGEGT. This CDR3 region has 15 residues. V shed 5 bases, J shed 5 bases, and the junction held 11 bases outside the gene matches. The CDR3: CASSTRTGFEYGYTF. CDR3 DNA sequence: TGTGCCAGCAGTACCCGGACAGGATTTGAATATGGCTACACCTTC.

CDR3: CASSLGQRDYEQYF. The CDR3 coding sequence is TGTGCCAGCAGCTTAGGCCAGCGGGACTACGAGCAGTACTTC. The J gene is TRBJ2-7, the V gene TRBV7-9; 7 positions match TRBD2. V was pared by 1 base and J by 3 bases, with 3 bases of the junction left unmatched. Looked up from germline, CDR1 is SEHNR and CDR2 is FQNEAQ (reference sequence). CDR3 length: 14 amino acids.

This clone has just one count. This chain uses TRBV20-1 with TRBJ2-2; no clear D. The CDR3 spans 12 residues. CDR1 is DFQATT, CDR2 SNEGSKA, per germline (reference sequence). The germline V and J ends were trimmed by 3 bases and 1 base, with 3 bases remaining between them. CDR3 sequence reads: CSASRNTGELFF. DNA for the CDR3: TGCAGTGCTAGTAGGAACACCGGGGAGCTGTTTTTT.

The CDR3 DNA reads as TGTGCCAGCAGTCCTAGCGGGAAAGTCACAGATACGCAGTATTTT. As protein: CASSPSGKVTDTQYF. The chain combines TRBV19 with TRBJ2-3, with 9 bases lining up with TRBD2. The CDR3 has 15 amino acids. CDR1 and CDR2 from the germline V gene are LNHDA and SQIVND (reference sequence). V lost 9 bases and J lost 2; bases outside the gene matches: 9.

This clone was detected only a few times. The chain joins TRBV4-1 to TRBJ1-2, with D uncertain. This CDR3 has 16 amino acids. With 1 base removed from V and 4 bases from J, the gap between germline ends came to 16 bases. Germline assignment: CDR1 MGHRA and CDR2 YSYEKL. The CDR3 sequence: CASSQGPGGVGYGYTF. As DNA, the CDR3 is TGCGCCAGCAGCCAAGGGCCGGGTGGAGTAGGCTATGGCTACACCTTC.

The chain couples TRBV19 to TRBJ1-5; TRBD1 aligns across 7 bases. The CDR3 extends over 16 amino acids. Looked up from germline, CDR1 is LNHDA and CDR2 is SQIVND (reference sequence). J lost 2 bases, V lost 5 bases, and 9 bases had no gene match. Here the CDR3 DNA reads TGTGCCAGTAGTCTGGTGACAGGGTCGGGCAATCAGCCCCAGCATTTT. As protein: CASSLVTGSGNQPQHF.

The V gene is TRBV6-5, the J gene TRBJ1-4; TRBD1 is a possible D gene (6 bases). V was clipped by 7 bases and J by 7 bases, with 13 bases between them. CDR3 length: 13 amino acids. Germline CDR1 and CDR2: MNHEY and SVGAGI. The CDR3 here is CASNGRGREKLFF. CDR3 sequence (DNA): TGTGCCAGCAACGGCAGGGGTCGTGAAAAACTGTTTTTT.

This chain connects TRBV7-9 to TRBJ2-5; D is unresolved. The CDR3 length is 15 residues. Germline loops: CDR1 SEHNR, CDR2 FQNEAQ (reference sequence). Trimming stripped 5 bases from V and 7 bases from J, with 20 bases between. The CDR3 nucleotides read TGTGCCAGCAGCCCCCGACTTCGGGTGTTTTCGACCCAGTACTTC. Translating it yields CASSPRLRVFSTQYF.

J is TRBJ1-2 and V is TRBV6-1; TRBD1 matches at 10 bases. The germline gives CDR1 MNHNS, CDR2 SASEGT. V dropped 4 bases and J dropped 4; count of bases not matched to a gene: 9. The CDR3 is 16 residues long. For the CDR3, the DNA is TGTGCCAGCAGTGGACGGGGGACAGGGGTAGGCTATGGCTACACCTTC. Translating it yields CASSGRGTGVGYGYTF.

V usage is TRBV11-2 and J usage is TRBJ1-1; D is uncertain. The V end lost 2 bases, the J end lost 6 bases, and 13 bases lay between the germline ends. Germline V gene lookup returns CDR1 SGHAT and CDR2 FQNNGV. The CDR3 extends over 14 amino acids. CDR3 bases: TGTGCCAGCAGCTTACGTGCCGCAGACGCTGAAGCTTTCTTT. It yields the protein CASSLRAADAEAFF. Full variable domain (rest looked up from reference TRBV11-2 and TRBJ1-1): EAGVAQSPRYKIIEKRQSVAFWCNPISGHATLYWYQQILGQGPKLLIQFQNNGVVDDSQLPKDRFSAERLKGVDSTLKIQPAKLEDSAVYLCASSLRAADAEAFFGQGTRLTVV.

This clone appeared once. The rearrangement joins TRBV30 to TRBJ2-7, with TRBD2 as a possible D gene (6 bases). V lost 3 bases and J lost 5, with 20 bases in between. The length of the CDR3 is 15 residues. Germline V gene data show CDR1 as GTSNPN and CDR2 as SVGIG (reference sequence). CDR3 region: CAWSRKAGIGHEQYF. CDR3 sequence (DNA): TGTGCCTGGAGCCGCAAGGCGGGAATCGGCCACGAGCAGTACTTC. Drawing the rest from reference TRBV30 and TRBJ2-7, the complete variable domain is SQTIHQWPATLVQPVGSPLSLECTVEGTSNPNLYWYRQAAGRGLQLLFYSVGIGQISSEVPQNLSASRPQDRQFILSSKKLLLSDSGFYLCAWSRKAGIGHEQYFGPGTRLTVT.

This clone has a single count. The CDR3 spells CAISVGQGRGYTF. Written as DNA, the CDR3 is TGTGCCATCAGTGTCGGACAGGGGCGCGGCTACACCTTC. The chain is built from TRBV10-3 and TRBJ1-2, with 9 bases lining up with TRBD1. Germline CDR1 ENHRY, CDR2 SYGVKD. The V and J ends lost 4 bases and 8 bases, in that order; junction bases with no gene match: 5. This CDR3 contains 13 residues.

The rearrangement uses TRBV5-1 and TRBJ2-4; the D is unclear. The CDR3 runs to 16 residues. Germline V gives CDR1 SGHRS, CDR2 YFSETQ. V gave up 7 bases and J gave up 0 bases, with 17 bases separating them. The CDR3 nucleotides are TGCGCCAGCCACCGCGGAGATTCCGTAGCCAAAAACATTCAGTACTTC. Protein product: CASHRGDSVAKNIQYF.

Comment on this clone: At one boundary the junction diverges from the germline segment, which might be a read error. The chain has TRBV5-1 and TRBJ1-1; maybe TRBD1 (6 bases). This CDR3 comprises 11 residues. The germline gives CDR1 SGHRS, CDR2 YFSETQ. CDR3 bases: TGCGCCAGCACCTTGGGGGACAAAACTTTCTTT. Amino acids: CASTLGDKTFF.

The chain is built from TRBV19 and TRBJ1-4, with unresolved D. Germline V gives CDR1 LNHDA, CDR2 SQIVND (reference sequence). Between the trimmed V and J ends, which lost 7 bases and 4 bases, there was a span of 7 bases. CDR3 length equals 12 residues. The CDR3 spells CASMGFNEKLFF. For the CDR3, the DNA is TGTGCCAGTATGGGCTTTAATGAAAAACTGTTTTTT.

The V gene is TRBV2, the J gene TRBJ1-2, with D possibly matching TRBD1 (5 bases). This CDR3 has 14 residues. The V end was cut by 9 bases, the J end by 4 bases, with 18 bases between. Germline loops: CDR1 SNHLY, CDR2 FYNNEI. CDR3 sequence: CARSNGGNGYGYTF. CDR3 in DNA: TGTGCCAGATCCAACGGGGGAAACGGCTATGGCTACACCTTC. The complete variable domain, with remaining parts taken from reference TRBV2 and TRBJ1-2, reads EPEVTQTPSHQVTQMGQEVILRCVPISNHLYFYWYRQILGQKVEFLVSFYNNEISEKSEIFDDQFSVERPDGSNFTLKIRSTKLEDSAMYFCARSNGGNGYGYTFGSGTRLTVV.

This chain uses TRBV27 with TRBJ1-2; the D is unclear. This CDR3 is built from 14 residues. From germline, CDR1 is MNHEY and CDR2 SMNVEV (reference sequence). V lost 5 bases, J lost 4 bases, and 14 bases lay in between. The CDR3 loop is CASSTDMVGYGYTF. CDR3 coding DNA: TGTGCCAGCAGTACCGACATGGTAGGCTATGGCTACACCTTC.

The rearrangement uses TRBV19 and TRBJ1-5, with D uncertain. The CDR3 has 13 residues. Germline values: CDR1 LNHDA, CDR2 SQIVND (reference sequence). Between the trimmed V and J ends, which lost 5 bases and 5 bases, there was a span of 10 bases. CDR3 region: CASSSQLHQPQHF. In DNA form, the CDR3 reads TGTGCCAGTAGTTCACAGTTGCATCAGCCCCAGCATTTT. Full variable domain (rest looked up from reference TRBV19 and TRBJ1-5): DGGITQSPKYLFRKEGQNVTLSCEQNLNHDAMYWYRQDPGQGLRLIYYSQIVNDFQKGDIAEGYSVSREKKESFPLTVTSAQKNPTAFYLCASSSQLHQPQHFGDGTRLSIL.

This sequence joins TRBV28 and TRBJ2-2; D may be TRBD1 or TRBD2 (5 bases each). Germline V gives CDR1 MDHEN, CDR2 SYDVKM. The CDR3 is 16 amino acids. The germline V and J ends were trimmed by 6 bases and 2 bases, with 16 bases remaining between them. This CDR3 reads CASRPWAGSNTGELFF. The CDR3 bases are TGTGCCAGCAGGCCATGGGCAGGGAGTAACACCGGGGAGCTGTTTTTT.

This chain links TRBV11-2 with TRBJ2-2; 8 bases map to TRBD2. J was trimmed by 4 bases and V by 2 bases; bases with no gene match: 6. From germline, CDR1 is SGHAT and CDR2 FQNNGV. The CDR3 covers 16 residues. In DNA form, the CDR3 reads TGTGCCAGCAGCTTAACCGGGGGGGCGATCACCGGGGAGCTGTTTTTT. It specifies CASSLTGGAITGELFF.

The chain recombines TRBV4-3 with TRBJ2-2, with a tentative D call TRBD1 (5 bases). Germline V CDR1 and CDR2: LGHNA, YSLEER. The germline V and J ends were trimmed by 1 base and 4 bases, with 13 bases remaining between them. The CDR3 is made up of 16 amino acids. For the CDR3, the DNA is TGCGCCAGCAGCCAAGTAGGAAGGACACGCACCGGGGAGCTGTTTTTT. Translated, it gives CASSQVGRTRTGELFF.